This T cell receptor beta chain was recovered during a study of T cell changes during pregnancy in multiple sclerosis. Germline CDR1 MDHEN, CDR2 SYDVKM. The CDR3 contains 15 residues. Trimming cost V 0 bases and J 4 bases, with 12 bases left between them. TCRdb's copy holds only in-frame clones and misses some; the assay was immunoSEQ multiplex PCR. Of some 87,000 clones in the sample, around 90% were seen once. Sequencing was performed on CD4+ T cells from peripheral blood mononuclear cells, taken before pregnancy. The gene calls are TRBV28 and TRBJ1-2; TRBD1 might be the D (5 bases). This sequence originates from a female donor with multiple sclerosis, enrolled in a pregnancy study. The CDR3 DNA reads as TGTGCCAGCAGTTTATGGCAGGGTGGTGGCTATGGCTACACCTTC. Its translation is CASSLWQGGGYGYTF.